This TCR beta chain is drawn from a study of T cell clonality in common variable immunodeficiency. Points from the study as a whole: Compared with controls, CVID subjects had fewer shared TCRbeta clones. Fewer deletions and N-nucleotide insertions were reportedly seen in common variable immunodeficiency TCR beta sequences. TCRbeta clonality was increased in CVID versus healthy controls.

This clone is termed medium-sized. What it recognizes is unknown. The CDR3 is cut off 3 residues early in the read; its end comes from the germline J gene. This table comes from immunoSEQ multiplex PCR, and its TCRdb copy is limited to in-frame clones, with some not included. The sample has 21,000 or so clones, none seen only once. Most patients and controls had Caucasian heritage. Germline lookup yields CDR1 LNHDA and CDR2 SQIVND (reference sequence). Between the trimmed V and J ends, which lost 10 bases and 0 bases, there was a span of 19 bases. The CDR3 is 15 residues long. Sequences were obtained from peripheral blood mononuclear cells. This TCR was recovered from a human donor with common variable immunodeficiency. This chain joins TRBV19 and TRBJ2-7; no reliable D call. CDR3 bases read: TGTGCCACCAGATCGCAGGCGAGAAGCTCCTACGAG. This gives the protein CATRSQARSSYE. The complete CDR3 protein is CATRSQARSSYEQYF. Drawing the rest from reference TRBV19 and TRBJ2-7, the complete variable domain is DGGITQSPKYLFRKEGQNVTLSCEQNLNHDAMYWYRQDPGQGLRLIYYSQIVNDFQKGDIAEGYSVSREKKESFPLTVTSAQKNPTAFYLCATRSQARSSYEQYFGPGTRLTVT.